Below are 20 T cell receptor beta chains sequenced from a single sample in a study of neoadjuvant anti-PD-1 for oral cavity cancer. Specified time point: after neoadjuvant nivolumab, at surgical resection. TCRdb's table, derived via immunoSEQ multiplex PCR, lists solely in-frame clones and lacks some. The sample lists roughly 14,000 clones, 75% to 85% occurring once. The source was PBMCs, collected after nivolumab (anti-PD-1) treatment. All receptors derive from a person aged 40 to 85 with oral cavity squamous cell carcinoma.

This chain joins TRBV4-2 and TRBJ2-5, with D perhaps TRBD2 (6 bases). The germline CDR1 and CDR2 sequences are LGHNA and YNFKEQ. The CDR3 runs 14 residues. Trimming pared 1 base from V and 1 base from J, leaving 7 bases between. For the CDR3, the DNA is TGTGCCAGCAGCCAAGGTAGCGGCCAAGAGACCCAGTACTTC. This encodes CASSQGSGQETQYF.

The chain employs TRBV28 and TRBJ1-4, with a tentative D call TRBD1 (6 bases). The CDR3 has 16 residues. V dropped 2 bases and J dropped 4 bases, with 14 bases sitting between them. Germline CDR1 reads MDHEN; CDR2 reads SYDVKM. CDR3 bases: TGTGCCAGCAGTTTACAGCTGGCGGGACATAATGAAAAACTGTTTTTT. This encodes CASSLQLAGHNEKLFF.

V gene TRBV7-8 combines with J gene TRBJ2-3, with a possible D match to TRBD1 (5 bases). The CDR3 runs 14 residues. With 5 bases removed from V and 1 base from J, the gap between germline ends came to 10 bases. Germline CDR1 and CDR2: SGHVS and FQNEAQ. The CDR3 here is CASSLRQRTDTQYF. CDR3 in DNA: TGTGCCAGCAGCCTTAGACAGCGCACAGATACGCAGTATTTT.

The sample holds a few counts of this clone. The rearrangement uses TRBV5-1 and TRBJ1-2; possibly TRBD1 for D (5 bases). Germline V gene lookup returns CDR1 SGHRS and CDR2 YFSETQ. This CDR3 region has 15 residues. The germline V and J ends were trimmed by 0 bases and 7 bases, with 16 bases remaining between them. CDR3 sequence reads: CASSLDEGRVGGYTF. The DNA for the CDR3 is TGCGCCAGCAGCTTGGATGAGGGGCGGGTAGGTGGCTACACCTTC. The full variable domain, rest sourced from reference TRBV5-1 and TRBJ1-2, is KAGVTQTPRYLIKTRGQQVTLSCSPISGHRSVSWYQQTPGQGLQFLFEYFSETQRNKGNFPGRFSGRQFSNSRSEMNVSTLELGDSALYLCASSLDEGRVGGYTFGSGTRLTVV.

The chain carries TRBV19 and TRBJ1-2, with 7 nucleotides matching TRBD1. This CDR3 is built from 15 residues. The germline V gene has CDR1 LNHDA and CDR2 SQIVND (reference sequence). V dropped 4 bases and J dropped 4; count of bases not matched to a gene: 9. CDR3 region: CASSTTSTGSYGYTF. In DNA, the CDR3 is TGTGCCAGTAGTACAACCTCGACAGGGAGCTATGGCTACACCTTC.

This sequence joins TRBV7-8 and TRBJ2-7; D remains ambiguous. Germline-derived CDR1 and CDR2 are SGHVS and FQNEAQ. Trimming shortened V by 1 base and J by 3 bases, and 13 bases separated the two germline ends. The CDR3 covers 15 residues. CDR3 in amino acids: CASSLVFGLNYEQYF. In DNA form, the CDR3 reads TGTGCCAGCAGCTTAGTATTCGGGCTGAACTACGAGCAGTACTTC. Full variable domain (remainder filled in from reference TRBV7-8 and TRBJ2-7): GAGVSQSPRYKVAKRGQDVALRCDPISGHVSLFWYQQALGQGPEFLTYFQNEAQLDKSGLPSDRFFAERPEGSVSTLKIQRTQQEDSAVYLCASSLVFGLNYEQYFGPGTRLTVT.

V is TRBV5-1 and J is TRBJ2-3; D is uncertain. Between the trimmed V and J ends, which lost 7 bases and 2 bases, there was a span of 8 bases. The CDR3 has 12 residues. Germline CDR1 reads SGHRS; CDR2 reads YFSETQ. CDR3 DNA sequence: TGCGCCAGCTCCGTTAACACAGATACGCAGTATTTT. This encodes CASSVNTDTQYF.

The chain links TRBV7-9 to TRBJ1-1, with D unclear. The CDR3 has 13 amino acids. CDR1 is SEHNR, CDR2 FQNEAQ, per germline (reference sequence). Trimming removed 3 bases from V and 11 bases from J, with 16 bases in between. DNA of the CDR3: TGTGCCAGCAGCTTCGGATATCTGGAGGACGCTTTCTTT. It translates to CASSFGYLEDAFF.

The rearrangement links TRBV19 to TRBJ1-3; 11 bases line up with TRBD1. V shed 8 bases and J 6 bases; nucleotides not matched to a gene: 0. CDR3 size: 12 residues. Per the germline V gene, CDR1 is LNHDA and CDR2 is SQIVND (reference sequence). CDR3 loop: CASGQGANTIYF. Written as DNA, the CDR3 is TGTGCCAGTGGACAGGGGGCAAACACCATATATTTT.

The genes are TRBV7-8 and TRBJ1-3, with TRBD1 as a possible D gene (6 bases). V lost 4 bases to trimming and J lost 0 bases, with 19 bases between them. This CDR3 region has 18 residues. Germline V lookup: CDR1 SGHVS, CDR2 FQNEAQ. CDR3 DNA: TGTGCCAGCAGCTCCCTCGGGAGGGGGTTCTCCTCTGGAAACACCATATATTTT. It yields the protein CASSSLGRGFSSGNTIYF.

The chain is built from TRBV14 and TRBJ2-7; D remains unclear. The CDR3 extends over 14 amino acids. V lost 0 bases to trimming and J lost 3 bases, with 9 bases between them. Germline V gene data show CDR1 as SGHDN and CDR2 as FVKESK. The CDR3 coding sequence is TGTGCCAGCAGCCAAGAAGGTGCTCTCTACGAGCAGTACTTC. It yields the protein CASSQEGALYEQYF.

The V and J genes are TRBV30 and TRBJ1-3; D might be TRBD1 (6 bases). Germline values: CDR1 GTSNPN, CDR2 SVGIG (reference sequence). This CDR3 has 13 amino acids. The V and J ends lost 0 bases and 4 bases respectively, with 7 bases between them. The CDR3 DNA sequence: TGTGCCTGGAGTGTAACAGGGGGAAACACCATATATTTT. It yields the protein CAWSVTGGNTIYF.

This clone was picked up a small number of times. The chain combines TRBV4-2 with TRBJ1-1; D perhaps matches TRBD1 (6 bases). V lost 0 bases and J lost 4, with 12 bases in between. The CDR3 runs 15 residues. Germline lookup yields CDR1 LGHNA and CDR2 YNFKEQ. CDR3 amino acids: CASSQDYGGRTEAFF. DNA for the CDR3: TGTGCCAGCAGCCAAGATTACGGGGGCCGCACTGAAGCTTTCTTT.

This chain uses TRBV14 with TRBJ1-5; D unclear. The CDR3 runs 13 residues. V was trimmed by 4 bases and J by 4 bases, leaving 8 bases between them. CDR1 is SGHDN, CDR2 FVKESK, per germline. The CDR3 DNA sequence: TGTGCCAGCAGCCCGCAGAGAAATCAGCCCCAGCATTTT. Residues: CASSPQRNQPQHF.

The chain combines TRBV7-9 with TRBJ2-7; 8 nucleotides agree with TRBD1. V lost 5 bases, J lost 3 bases, and 6 bases stayed unmatched. The CDR3 totals 14 residues. In germline, CDR1 is SEHNR, CDR2 FQNEAQ (reference sequence). The DNA for the CDR3 is TGTGCCAGCAGCGAGCGGACAGGGATCTACGAGCAGTACTTC. Protein: CASSERTGIYEQYF.

The rearrangement joins TRBV28 to TRBJ2-1, with 9 positions matching TRBD2. The CDR3 loop spans 14 amino acids. The V and J ends lost 7 bases and 2 bases, in that order; junction bases with no gene match: 3. Germline assignment: CDR1 MDHEN and CDR2 SYDVKM. Here the CDR3 reads CASTAGGPYNEQFF. As DNA, the CDR3 is TGTGCCAGCACTGCGGGAGGGCCCTACAATGAGCAGTTCTTC.

The V call is TRBV7-8, the J call TRBJ2-2; D uncertain. Germline CDR1 reads SGHVS; CDR2 reads FQNEAQ. The CDR3 extends over 13 amino acids. V lost 3 bases and J lost 6, with 8 bases in between. This CDR3 reads CASSFTGAGELFF. The CDR3 nucleotides read TGTGCCAGCAGCTTTACTGGCGCCGGGGAGCTGTTTTTT.

J is TRBJ2-7 and V is TRBV11-2; 8 nucleotides match TRBD2. CDR1 and CDR2 (germline): SGHAT, FQNNGV. V shed 6 bases and J 7 bases; nucleotides not matched to a gene: 23. CDR3 length equals 18 residues. The CDR3 is CASSLTGLVAFDLGEQYF. The DNA of the CDR3 is TGTGCCAGCAGTCTTACGGGACTAGTCGCCTTTGATCTTGGGGAGCAGTACTTC.

The chain recombines TRBV7-2 with TRBJ2-6; no clear D. Germline V gene sequence: CDR1 SGHTA, CDR2 FQGNSA. The CDR3 contains 14 residues. V lost 2 bases and J 1 base, leaving 3 bases between the germline ends. CDR3 protein: CASSLKSGANVLTF. The CDR3 DNA reads TGTGCCAGCAGCTTAAAGTCTGGGGCCAACGTCCTGACTTTC. Full variable domain (outside the CDR3, taken from reference TRBV7-2 and TRBJ2-6): GAGVSQSPSNKVTEKGKDVELRCDPISGHTALYWYRQSLGQGLEFLIYFQGNSAPDKSGLPSDRFSAERTGGSVSTLTIQRTQQEDSAVYLCASSLKSGANVLTFGAGSRLTVL.

This clone has only a few counts. J is TRBJ2-4 and V is TRBV18, with 13 bases fitting TRBD2. With V trimmed by 5 bases and J by 1 base, 2 bases remained unmatched. The CDR3 extends over 16 amino acids. CDR1 is KGHSH, CDR2 LQKENI, per germline. The CDR3 region is CASSGLAGVAKNIQYF. Here the CDR3 DNA reads TGTGCCAGCTCAGGACTAGCGGGAGTGGCCAAAAACATTCAGTACTTC.